Described below is a single T cell receptor (beta chain) sequence and its context. The antigen remains undetermined. These data are taken from a study of cytomegalovirus exposure and HLA in healthy donors. The PCR had 60 Vbeta and 13 Jbeta primers. Generated by immunoSEQ multiplex PCR, the TCRdb table keeps only in-frame clones and is missing some. The profile shows about 220,000 clones, 82% of them singletons. Unmatched junction bases numbered 5, after V lost 6 bases and J lost 9 bases. Germline CDR1 DFQATT, CDR2 SNEGSKA (reference sequence). The CDR3 contains 11 residues. Study findings and constraints: Specificity of a few CMV-associated chains for CMV antigens was verified in vitro. Because they were indistinguishable, some V segments, including TRBV6-2 and TRBV6-3, were excluded. Later work showed greater clonal expansion in HLA-associated TCR beta chains than in equally common others. TCR beta V- and J-gene trimming, according to a later analysis, was linked to a missense DCLRE1C variant.

Sequencing input: PBMCs. The receptor was isolated from a man aged 35 to 55 in good health and CMV-seropositive. The genes are TRBV20-1 and TRBJ2-1, with 7 nucleotides matching TRBD2. The CDR3 sequence: CSAPREGEQFF. The CDR3 DNA sequence: TGCAGTGCGCCAAGGGAGGGTGAGCAGTTCTTC.